The entry that follows covers one T cell receptor (beta chain) sequence. Its antigen is as yet unknown. The sample is drawn from a study of PD-1 blockade in classical Hodgkin lymphoma. About the study: Every 2 weeks, patients had 3 mg/kg nivolumab intravenously. Study-wide results and caveats: A significant rise in TCR diversity was seen by C4D1 for CD4+ cells but not for CD8+ cells. Compared with healthy donors, newly diagnosed patients reportedly showed lower baseline TCR diversity. Lower baseline TCR diversity marked trial partial responders and progressors.

The table came from immunoSEQ multiplex PCR; TCRdb's copy has only in-frame clones and leaves some out. The table shows tens of thousands of clones, with approximately 80% occurring only once. Time point noted: cycle 4 day 1 (C4D1), after less than seven weeks of nivolumab. There was relapse after autologous stem cell transplantation in every patient, and there was variation in brentuximab vedotin exposure. This CDR3 region has 15 residues. V was trimmed by 0 bases and J by 2 bases, leaving 11 bases between them. CDR1 and CDR2 (germline): LNHNV, YYDKDF (reference sequence). The chain couples TRBV15 to TRBJ2-7; tentative D call: TRBD1 (6 bases). The sample in question was peripheral blood mononuclear cells (PBMCs), obtained before the fourth cycle of nivolumab. This clonotype was obtained from a human donor with classical Hodgkin lymphoma. For the CDR3, the DNA is TGTGCCACCAGCAGAGACAATACAGGGCCCTACGAGCAGTACTTC. It is translated as CATSRDNTGPYEQYF.